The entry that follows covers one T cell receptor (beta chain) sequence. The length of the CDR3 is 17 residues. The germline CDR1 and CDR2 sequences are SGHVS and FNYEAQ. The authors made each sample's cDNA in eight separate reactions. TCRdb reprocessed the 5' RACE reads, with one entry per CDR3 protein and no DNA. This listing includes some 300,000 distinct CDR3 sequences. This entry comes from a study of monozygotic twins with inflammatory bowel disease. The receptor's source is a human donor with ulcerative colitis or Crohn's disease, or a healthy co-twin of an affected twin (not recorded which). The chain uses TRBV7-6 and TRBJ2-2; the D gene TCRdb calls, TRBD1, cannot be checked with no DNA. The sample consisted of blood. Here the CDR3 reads CASSNPGMEGAPGELFF.